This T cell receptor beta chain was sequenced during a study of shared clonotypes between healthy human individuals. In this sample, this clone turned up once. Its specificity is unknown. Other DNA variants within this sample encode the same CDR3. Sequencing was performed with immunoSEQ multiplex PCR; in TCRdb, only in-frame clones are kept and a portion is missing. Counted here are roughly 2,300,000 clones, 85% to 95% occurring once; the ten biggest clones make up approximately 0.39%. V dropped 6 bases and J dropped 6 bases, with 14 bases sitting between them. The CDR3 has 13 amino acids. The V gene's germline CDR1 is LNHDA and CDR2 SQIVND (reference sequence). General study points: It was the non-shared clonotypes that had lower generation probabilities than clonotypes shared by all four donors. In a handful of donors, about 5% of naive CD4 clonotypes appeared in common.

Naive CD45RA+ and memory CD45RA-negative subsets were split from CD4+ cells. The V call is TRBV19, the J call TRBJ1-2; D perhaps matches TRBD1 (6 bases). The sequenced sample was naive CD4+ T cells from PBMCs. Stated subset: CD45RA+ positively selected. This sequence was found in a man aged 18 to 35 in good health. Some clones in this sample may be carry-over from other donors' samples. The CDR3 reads CASSPRQGHGYTF. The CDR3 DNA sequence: TGTGCCAGTAGCCCCCGGCAGGGGCATGGCTACACCTTC. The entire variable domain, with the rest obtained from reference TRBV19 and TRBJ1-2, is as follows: DGGITQSPKYLFRKEGQNVTLSCEQNLNHDAMYWYRQDPGQGLRLIYYSQIVNDFQKGDIAEGYSVSREKKESFPLTVTSAQKNPTAFYLCASSPRQGHGYTFGSGTRLTVV.